These T cell receptor beta chains were read from a single sample in a study of blood T cell repertoires in COVID-19. Generated by immunoSEQ multiplex PCR, the TCRdb table keeps only in-frame clones and is missing some. The repertoire includes over 300,000 clones, about four fifths of them detected once, and roughly 1.1% sits in the top ten. Input material: peripheral blood. Receptors originate from a woman between 50 and 59 years old with acute or convalescent COVID-19. Each CDR3 is given with its conserved first and last residue. D genes are given only for firm matches. A row's size may be missing; if present it is once, few, many or a size class.

NA	TRBV15	TRBJ2-1	TRBD1	TGTGCCACCAGCCGGGACAGGGGGCCCAATGAGCAGTTCTTC	CATSRDRGPNEQFF
NA	TRBV9	TRBJ2-5	TRBD2	TGTGCCAGCAGCGTAGGTGCTAGCGGGCCAAGGGAGGAGACCCAGTACTTC	CASSVGASGPREETQYF
NA	TRBV19	TRBJ1-6	NA	TGTGCCAGTAGTATAGATTCTCGGACAGCCCAAACCCTCCACTTT	CASSIDSRTAQTLHF
NA	TRBV7-2	TRBJ1-1	NA	TGTGCCAGCAGCCCTGGAGTAGATACTGAAGCTTTCTTT	CASSPGVDTEAFF
NA	TRBV4-1	TRBJ2-1	NA	TGCGCCAGCAGCCAAGGGCAGGGAACCTACAATGAGCAGTTCTTC	CASSQGQGTYNEQFF
few	TRBV5-4	TRBJ2-2	TRBD2	TGTGCCAGCAGCAGCGGGACTAGCGGACCCGCGAACACCGGGGAGCTGTTTTTT	CASSSGTSGPANTGELFF
once	TRBV2	TRBJ2-1	TRBD2	TGTGCCAGCAGTGAAGAAGTAGCTAGCGGGAGTGAGCAGTTCTTC	CASSEEVASGSEQFF
few	TRBV6-5	TRBJ2-7	TRBD2	TGTGCCAGCAGTTACCTAGCGGGAGGGATCCACGAGCAGTACTTC	CASSYLAGGIHEQYF
few	TRBV19	TRBJ2-7	NA	TGTGCCAGTAGTACCGACTCTTACGAGCAGTACTTC	CASSTDSYEQYF
once	TRBV3-1/TRBV3-2	TRBJ1-1	TRBD1	TGTGCCAGCAGCCCTCAGGGGGGCACTGAAGCTTTCTTT	CASSPQGGTEAFF
NA	TRBV2	TRBJ2-1	TRBD1	TGTGCCAGCAGCCGACAGGGCGCCTACAATGAGCAGTTCTTC	CASSRQGAYNEQFF
NA	TRBV2	TRBJ1-2	NA	TGTGCCAGCAGGCTCGGACGGACTTTTAACTATGGCTACACCTTC	CASRLGRTFNYGYTF
NA	TRBV21-1	TRBJ1-5	NA	TGTGCCAGCCTTAAGGGGTCCGGGCAGCCCCAGCATTTT	CASLKGSGQPQHF
once	TRBV5-1	TRBJ1-1	NA	TGCGCCAGCAGCTTGGCCGAGGGTGGGGACACTGAAGCTTTCTTT	CASSLAEGGDTEAFF